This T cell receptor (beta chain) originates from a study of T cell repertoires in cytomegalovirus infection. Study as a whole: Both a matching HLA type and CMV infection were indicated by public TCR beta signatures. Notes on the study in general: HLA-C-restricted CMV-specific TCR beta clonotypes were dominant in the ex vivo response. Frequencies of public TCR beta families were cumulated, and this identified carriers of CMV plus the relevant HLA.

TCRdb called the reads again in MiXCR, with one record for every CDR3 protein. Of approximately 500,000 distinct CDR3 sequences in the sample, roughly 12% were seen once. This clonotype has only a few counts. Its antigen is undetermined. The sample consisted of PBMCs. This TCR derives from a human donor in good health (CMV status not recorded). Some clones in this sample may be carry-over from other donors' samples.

For the CDR3, the DNA is TGTGCCAGCAGGGCACAGGGGGACTACAATGAGCAGTTCTTC. This translates into CASRAQGDYNEQFF. The chain is built from TRBV28 and TRBJ2-1, with TRBD1 identical over 8 bases. Germline assignment: CDR1 MDHEN and CDR2 SYDVKM. With 6 bases clipped from V and 3 bases from J, the junction kept 4 bases outside the gene matches. This CDR3 comprises 14 residues.